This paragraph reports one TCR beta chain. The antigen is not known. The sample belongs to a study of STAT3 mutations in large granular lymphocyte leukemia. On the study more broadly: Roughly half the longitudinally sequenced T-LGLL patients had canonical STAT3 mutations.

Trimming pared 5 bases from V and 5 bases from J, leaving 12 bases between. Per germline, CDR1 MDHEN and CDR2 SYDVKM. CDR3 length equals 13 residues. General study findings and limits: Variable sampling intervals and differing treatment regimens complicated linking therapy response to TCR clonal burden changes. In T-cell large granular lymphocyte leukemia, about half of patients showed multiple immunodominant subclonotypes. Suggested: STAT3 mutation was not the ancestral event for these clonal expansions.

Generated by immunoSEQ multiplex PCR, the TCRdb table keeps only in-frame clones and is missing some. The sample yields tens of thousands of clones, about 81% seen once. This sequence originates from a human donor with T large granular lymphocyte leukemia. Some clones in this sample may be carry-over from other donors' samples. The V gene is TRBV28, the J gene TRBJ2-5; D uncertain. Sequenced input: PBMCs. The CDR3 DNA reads TGTGCCAGCAGTCCCCCCAGCCTGGAGACCCAGTACTTC. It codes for CASSPPSLETQYF.